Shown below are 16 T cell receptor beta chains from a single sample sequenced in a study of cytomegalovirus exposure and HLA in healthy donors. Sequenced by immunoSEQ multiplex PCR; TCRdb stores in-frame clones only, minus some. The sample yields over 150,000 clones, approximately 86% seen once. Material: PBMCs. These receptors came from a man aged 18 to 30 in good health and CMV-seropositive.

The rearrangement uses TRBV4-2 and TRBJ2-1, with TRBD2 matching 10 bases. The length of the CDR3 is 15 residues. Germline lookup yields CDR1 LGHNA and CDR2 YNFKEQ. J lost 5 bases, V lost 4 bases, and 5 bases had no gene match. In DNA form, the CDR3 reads TGTGCCAGCAGCCTCGACAGCGGGAGGGACAATGAGCAGTTCTTC. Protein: CASSLDSGRDNEQFF.

The CDR3 here is CASSLAGTGGPYEQYF. CDR3 sequence (DNA): TGTGCCAGCAGCTTGGCCGGGACAGGGGGCCCCTACGAGCAGTACTTC. This chain links TRBV5-5 with TRBJ2-7; 12 bases are a match to TRBD1. CDR3 length: 16 amino acids. The V gene end was trimmed by 0 bases and the J gene end by 2 bases; junction bases not matched to a gene: 3. Germline CDR1 is SGHKS and CDR2 is YYEKEE (reference sequence).

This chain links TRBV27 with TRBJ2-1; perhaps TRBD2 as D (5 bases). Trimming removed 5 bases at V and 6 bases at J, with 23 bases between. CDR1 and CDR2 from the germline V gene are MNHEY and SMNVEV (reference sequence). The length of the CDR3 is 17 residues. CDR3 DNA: TGTGCCAGCAGTCCCCGGAGGCTCGCCCCGGATTCCAATGAGCAGTTCTTC. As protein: CASSPRRLAPDSNEQFF.

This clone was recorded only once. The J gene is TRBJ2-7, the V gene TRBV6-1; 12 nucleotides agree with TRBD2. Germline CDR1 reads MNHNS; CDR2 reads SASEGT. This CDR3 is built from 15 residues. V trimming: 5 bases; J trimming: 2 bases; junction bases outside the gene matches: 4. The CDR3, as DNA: TGTGCCAGCAGTCCTAGCGGGAGGGCCGCCTACGAGCAGTACTTC. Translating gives CASSPSGRAAYEQYF.

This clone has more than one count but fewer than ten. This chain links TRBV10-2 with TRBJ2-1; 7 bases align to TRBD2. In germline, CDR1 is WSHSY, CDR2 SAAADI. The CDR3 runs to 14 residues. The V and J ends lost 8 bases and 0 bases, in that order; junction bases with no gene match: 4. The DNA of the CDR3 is TGCGCCAGCGAGGCTAGCGGCTCCTACAATGAGCAGTTCTTC. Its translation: CASEASGSYNEQFF.

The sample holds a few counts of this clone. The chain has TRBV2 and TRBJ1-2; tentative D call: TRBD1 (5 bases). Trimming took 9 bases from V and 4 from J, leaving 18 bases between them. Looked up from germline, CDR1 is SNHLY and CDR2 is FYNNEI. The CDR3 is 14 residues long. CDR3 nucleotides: TGTGCCAGAGAGATCGCAGCAGGGATCTATGGCTACACCTTC. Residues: CAREIAAGIYGYTF.

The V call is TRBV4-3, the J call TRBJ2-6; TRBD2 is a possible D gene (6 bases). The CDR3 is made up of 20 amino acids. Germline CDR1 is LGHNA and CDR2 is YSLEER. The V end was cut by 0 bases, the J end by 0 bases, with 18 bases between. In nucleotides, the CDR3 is TGCGCCAGCAGCCAAGATCGGACTCGCGGGGCGAGCTCTGGGGCCAACGTCCTGACTTTC. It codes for CASSQDRTRGASSGANVLTF.

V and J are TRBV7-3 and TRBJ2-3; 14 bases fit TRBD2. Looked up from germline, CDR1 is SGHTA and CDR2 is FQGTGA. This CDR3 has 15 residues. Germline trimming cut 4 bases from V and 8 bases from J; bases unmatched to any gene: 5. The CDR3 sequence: CASSSGLAGGSTQYF. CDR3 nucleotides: TGTGCCAGCAGCTCCGGACTAGCGGGAGGCAGTACGCAGTATTTT. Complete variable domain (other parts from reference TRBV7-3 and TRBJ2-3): GAGVSQTPSNKVTEKGKYVELRCDPISGHTALYWYRQSLGQGPEFLIYFQGTGAADDSGLPNDRFFAVRPEGSVSTLKIQRTERGDSAVYLCASSSGLAGGSTQYFGPGTRLTVL.

The CDR3 loop reads CASSRSGVSPGELFF. CDR3 sequence (DNA): TGTGCCAGCAGCCGTAGCGGGGTGTCCCCCGGGGAGCTGTTTTTT. The V call is TRBV7-3, the J call TRBJ2-2, with 8 bases that match TRBD2. J lost 6 bases, V lost 5 bases, and 8 bases had no gene match. The length of the CDR3 is 15 residues. The germline V gene encodes CDR1 SGHTA and CDR2 FQGTGA. Complete variable domain (other parts from reference TRBV7-3 and TRBJ2-2): GAGVSQTPSNKVTEKGKYVELRCDPISGHTALYWYRQSLGQGPEFLIYFQGTGAADDSGLPNDRFFAVRPEGSVSTLKIQRTERGDSAVYLCASSRSGVSPGELFFGEGSRLTVL.

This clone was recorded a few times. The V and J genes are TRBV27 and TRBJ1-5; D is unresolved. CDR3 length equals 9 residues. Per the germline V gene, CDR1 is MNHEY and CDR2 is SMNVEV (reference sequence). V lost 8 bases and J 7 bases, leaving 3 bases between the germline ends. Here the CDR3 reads CASGQPQHF. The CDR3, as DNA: TGTGCCAGCGGCCAGCCCCAGCATTTT.

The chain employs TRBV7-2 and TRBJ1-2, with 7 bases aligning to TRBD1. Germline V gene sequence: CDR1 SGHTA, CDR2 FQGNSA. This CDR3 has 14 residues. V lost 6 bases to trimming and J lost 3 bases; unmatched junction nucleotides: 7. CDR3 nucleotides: TGTGCCAGCAGGCGACCGGGGACAGACTATGGCTACACCTTC. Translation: CASRRPGTDYGYTF.

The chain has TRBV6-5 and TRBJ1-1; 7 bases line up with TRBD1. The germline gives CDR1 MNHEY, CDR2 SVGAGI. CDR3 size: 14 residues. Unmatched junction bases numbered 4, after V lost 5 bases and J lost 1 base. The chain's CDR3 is CASSKNRGNTEAFF. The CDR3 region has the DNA TGTGCCAGCAGTAAAAACAGGGGGAACACTGAAGCTTTCTTT.

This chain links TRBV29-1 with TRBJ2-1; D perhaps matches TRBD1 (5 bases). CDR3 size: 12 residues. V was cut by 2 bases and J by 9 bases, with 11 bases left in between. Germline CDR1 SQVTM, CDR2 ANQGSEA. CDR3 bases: TGCAGCGTTGAACAAGGGGATCTTGAGCAGTTCTTC. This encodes CSVEQGDLEQFF.

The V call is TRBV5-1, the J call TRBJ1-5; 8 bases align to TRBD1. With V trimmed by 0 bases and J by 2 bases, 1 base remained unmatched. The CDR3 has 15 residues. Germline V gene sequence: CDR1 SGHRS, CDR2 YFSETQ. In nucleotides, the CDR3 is TGCGCCAGCAGCTTGGGGACAGGGCGCAATCAGCCCCAGCATTTT. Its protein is CASSLGTGRNQPQHF.

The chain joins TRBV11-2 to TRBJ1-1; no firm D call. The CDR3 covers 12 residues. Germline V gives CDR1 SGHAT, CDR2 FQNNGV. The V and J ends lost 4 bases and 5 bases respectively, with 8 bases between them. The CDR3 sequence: CASSSTETEAFF. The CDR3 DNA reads TGTGCCAGCAGCTCCACAGAGACTGAAGCTTTCTTT.

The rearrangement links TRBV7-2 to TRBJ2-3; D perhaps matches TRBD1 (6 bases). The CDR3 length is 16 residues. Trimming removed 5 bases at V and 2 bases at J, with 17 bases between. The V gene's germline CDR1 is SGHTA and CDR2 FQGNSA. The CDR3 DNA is TGTGCCAGCAGCCCTCAGGGGCCCCTCAACACAGATACGCAGTATTTT. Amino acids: CASSPQGPLNTDTQYF.